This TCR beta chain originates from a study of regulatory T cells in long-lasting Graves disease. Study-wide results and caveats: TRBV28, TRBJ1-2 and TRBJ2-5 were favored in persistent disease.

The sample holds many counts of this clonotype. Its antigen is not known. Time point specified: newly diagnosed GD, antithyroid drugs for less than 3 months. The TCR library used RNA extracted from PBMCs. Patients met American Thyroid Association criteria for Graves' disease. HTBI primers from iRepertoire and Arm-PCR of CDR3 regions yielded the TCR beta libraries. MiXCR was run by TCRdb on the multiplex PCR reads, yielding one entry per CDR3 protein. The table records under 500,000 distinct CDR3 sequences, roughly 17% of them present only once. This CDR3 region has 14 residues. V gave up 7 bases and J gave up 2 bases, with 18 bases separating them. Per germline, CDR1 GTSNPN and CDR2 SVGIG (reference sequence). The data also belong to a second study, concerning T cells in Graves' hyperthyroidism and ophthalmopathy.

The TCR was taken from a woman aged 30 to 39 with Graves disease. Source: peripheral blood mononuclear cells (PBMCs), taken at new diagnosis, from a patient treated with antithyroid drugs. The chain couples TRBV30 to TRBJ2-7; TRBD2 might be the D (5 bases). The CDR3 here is CASTLVGAAYEQYF. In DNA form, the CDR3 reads TGTGCCTCCACACTGGTGGGAGCCGCCTACGAGCAGTACTTC.